This T cell receptor (beta chain) was recorded in a study of blood T cell repertoires in COVID-19. Overall study context: T cells, B-cell-depleted T cells, or PBMCs supplied cDNA or gDNA.

Seattle's cohort entered during active infection and was followed longitudinally. With regard to this clone: Other DNA variants within this sample encode the same CDR3.

The length of the CDR3 is 11 residues. The germline V and J ends were trimmed by 4 bases and 2 bases, with 3 bases remaining between them. Germline V gene sequence: CDR1 SGHRS, CDR2 YFSETQ. The table came from immunoSEQ multiplex PCR; TCRdb's copy has only in-frame clones and leaves some out. The data hold over 150,000 clones, with around four fifths observed a single time. Sequenced material: peripheral blood. The chain joins TRBV5-1 to TRBJ2-5; D not resolved. This TCR came from an elderly woman with COVID-19, enrolled during active disease. The CDR3 reads CASSLQETQYF. In DNA, the CDR3 is TGCGCCAGCAGCCTACAAGAGACCCAGTACTTC. The whole variable domain, remainder taken from reference TRBV5-1 and TRBJ2-5, is KAGVTQTPRYLIKTRGQQVTLSCSPISGHRSVSWYQQTPGQGLQFLFEYFSETQRNKGNFPGRFSGRQFSNSRSEMNVSTLELGDSALYLCASSLQETQYFGPGTRLLVL.